Described below is a single T cell receptor beta chain sequence and its context. The study assigned cohorts using participant-reported clinical history. The assay was immunoSEQ multiplex PCR, and TCRdb's table has in-frame clones only and misses some. The sample shows about 170,000 clones, about 88% of them seen only once. The data derive from a study of blood T cell repertoires in COVID-19. The CDR3 is 16 residues long. Germline loops: CDR1 SQVTM, CDR2 ANQGSEA. Trimming took off 2 bases at V and 8 bases at J, with 22 bases between the two ends. V gene TRBV29-1 combines with J gene TRBJ2-1; the D gene is possibly TRBD1 (6 bases). Sequencing used PBMCs or T cells enriched from blood (not recorded which). This clonotype was obtained from a woman aged 18-35 years who had recovered from COVID-19. DNA for the CDR3: TGCAGCGTTGAAAATTGGAGCAGGGGAGATATCTATGAGCAGTTCTTC. Protein product: CSVENWSRGDIYEQFF.